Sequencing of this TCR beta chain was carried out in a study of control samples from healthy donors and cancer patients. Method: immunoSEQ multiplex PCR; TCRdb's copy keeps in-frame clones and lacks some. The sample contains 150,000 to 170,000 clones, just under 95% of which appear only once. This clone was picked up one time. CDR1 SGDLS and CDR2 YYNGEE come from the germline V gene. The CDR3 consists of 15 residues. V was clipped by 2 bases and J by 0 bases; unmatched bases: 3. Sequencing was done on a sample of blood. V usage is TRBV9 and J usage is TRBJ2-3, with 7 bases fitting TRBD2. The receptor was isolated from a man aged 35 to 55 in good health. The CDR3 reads CASSVGGGSTDTQYF. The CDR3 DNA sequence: TGTGCCAGCAGCGTGGGCGGGGGAAGCACAGATACGCAGTATTTT.